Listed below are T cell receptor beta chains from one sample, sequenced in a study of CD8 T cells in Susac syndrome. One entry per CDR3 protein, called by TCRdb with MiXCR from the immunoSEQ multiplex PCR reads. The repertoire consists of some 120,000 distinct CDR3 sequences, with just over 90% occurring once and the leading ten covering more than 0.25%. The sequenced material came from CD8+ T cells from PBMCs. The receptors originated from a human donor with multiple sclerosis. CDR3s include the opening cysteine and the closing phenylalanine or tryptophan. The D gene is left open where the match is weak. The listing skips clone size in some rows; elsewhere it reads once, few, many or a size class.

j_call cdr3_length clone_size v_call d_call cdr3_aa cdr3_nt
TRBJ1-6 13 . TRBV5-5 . CASNHGVGSPLHF TGTGCCAGCAACCACGGAGTGGGTTCACCCCTCCACTTT
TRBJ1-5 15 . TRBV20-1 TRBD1 CSAGGDRGSNQPQHF TGCAGTGCTGGAGGGGACAGGGGAAGCAATCAGCCCCAGCATTTT
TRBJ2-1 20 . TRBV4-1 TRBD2 CASSPRWPSGGPEAYNEQFF TGCGCCAGCAGTCCAAGATGGCCTAGCGGGGGACCAGAAGCATACAATGAGCAGTTCTTC
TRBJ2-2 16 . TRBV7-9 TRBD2 CASSPTSGPGTGELFF TGTGCCAGCAGCCCTACTAGCGGCCCGGGCACCGGGGAGCTGTTTTTT
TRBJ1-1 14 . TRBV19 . CASEIRGARTEAFF TGTGCCAGTGAAATTCGGGGGGCGCGAACTGAAGCTTTCTTT
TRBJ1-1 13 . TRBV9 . CASSVEGDTEAFF TGTGCCAGCAGCGTAGAGGGGGACACTGAAGCTTTCTTT
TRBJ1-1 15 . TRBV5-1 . CASSLAALKNTEAFF TGCGCCAGCAGCTTGGCCGCTCTAAAGAACACTGAAGCTTTCTTT
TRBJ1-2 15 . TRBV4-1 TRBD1 CASSQGTGANYGYTF TGCGCCAGCAGCCAAGGTACAGGGGCCAACTATGGCTACACCTTC
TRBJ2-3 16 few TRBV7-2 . CASSLLRAGGTDTQYF TGTGCCAGCAGCTTATTGCGGGCCGGGGGCACAGATACGCAGTATTTT
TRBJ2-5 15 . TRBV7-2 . CASSPGAPSQEAQYF TGTGCCAGCAGCCCGGGGGCGCCAAGTCAGGAAGCCCAGTACTTC
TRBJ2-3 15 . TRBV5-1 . CASSPYSGSTDTQYF TGCGCCAGCAGCCCGTACTCGGGGAGCACAGATACGCAGTATTTT
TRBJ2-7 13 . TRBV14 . CASQRGHSYEQYF TGTGCCAGCCAGAGGGGCCACTCCTACGAGCAGTACTTC
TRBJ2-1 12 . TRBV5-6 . CASSLQGHEQFF TGTGCCAGCAGCTTGCAGGGGCATGAGCAGTTCTTC
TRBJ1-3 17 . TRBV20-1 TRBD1 CSARDPRQGSSGNTIYF TGCAGTGCTAGAGACCCTAGACAGGGGAGCTCTGGAAACACCATATATTTT
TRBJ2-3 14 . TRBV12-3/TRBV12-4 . CASSLETRGDTQYF TGTGCCAGCAGTTTAGAGACCCGGGGAGATACGCAGTATTTT
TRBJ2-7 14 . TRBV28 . CASSFGLSGYEQYF TGTGCCAGCAGTTTCGGGCTCTCGGGCTACGAGCAGTACTTC
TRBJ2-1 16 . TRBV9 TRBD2 CASSVERGTSYNEQFF TGTGCCAGCAGCGTAGAGCGGGGGACCTCCTACAATGAGCAGTTCTTC
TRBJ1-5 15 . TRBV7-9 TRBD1 CASSLGQGNNQPQHF TGTGCCAGCAGCCTCGGACAGGGGAACAATCAGCCCCAGCATTTT
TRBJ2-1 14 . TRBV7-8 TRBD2 CASSLGPGGNEQFF TGTGCCAGCAGCTTAGGCCCGGGAGGAAATGAGCAGTTCTTC
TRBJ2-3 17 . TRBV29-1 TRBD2 CSVEDPSGGAQTGTQYF TGCAGCGTTGAAGATCCTAGCGGGGGGGCCCAGACGGGTACGCAGTATTTT
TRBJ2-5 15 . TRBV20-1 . CSARALRQSQETQYF TGCAGTGCTAGAGCTCTACGACAGAGCCAAGAGACCCAGTACTTC
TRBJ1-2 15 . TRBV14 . CASSQIAGPNYGYTF TGTGCCAGCAGCCAAATCGCGGGACCTAACTATGGCTACACCTTC
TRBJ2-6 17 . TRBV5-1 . CASSWWQADSGANVLTF TGCGCCAGCAGCTGGTGGCAGGCCGACTCTGGGGCCAACGTCCTGACTTTC
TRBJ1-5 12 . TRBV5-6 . CASSLNNQPQHF TGTGCCAGCAGCTTAAACAATCAGCCCCAGCATTTT
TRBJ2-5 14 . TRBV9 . CASSVVGLEETQYF TGTGCCAGCAGCGTAGTGGGGCTTGAAGAGACCCAGTACTTC
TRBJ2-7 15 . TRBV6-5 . CASKILSRGDYEQYF TGTGCCAGCAAAATACTCTCGCGGGGCGACTACGAGCAGTACTTC
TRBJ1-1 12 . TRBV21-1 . CASSTRRTEAFF TGTGCCAGCAGCACCCGCAGGACCGAAGCTTTCTTT